The clone carrying this T cell receptor beta chain was seen a single time. Its target is not known. The V end was cut by 0 bases, the J end by 4 bases, with 8 bases between. The CDR3 covers 14 residues. The V gene's germline CDR1 is ENHRY and CDR2 SYGVKD. TCRdb used MiXCR to reprocess the reads, holding one entry per CDR3 protein. This sample has roughly 800,000 distinct CDR3 sequences, with roughly 29% found just once. These data are taken from a study of T cell repertoires in cytomegalovirus infection. For the study at large: Both a matching HLA type and CMV infection were indicated by public TCR beta signatures.

The sequenced sample was cultured CD8+ T cells from PBMCs, obtained from culture after CMV antigen stimulation. This sequence joins TRBV10-3 and TRBJ2-3; D is unclear. The receptor was isolated from a human donor in good health (CMV status not recorded). Some clones in this sample may be carry-over from other donors' samples. For the CDR3, the DNA is TGTGCCATCAGTGAGTCAGCTTCCGCAGATACGCAGTATTTT. Translating gives CAISESASADTQYF.